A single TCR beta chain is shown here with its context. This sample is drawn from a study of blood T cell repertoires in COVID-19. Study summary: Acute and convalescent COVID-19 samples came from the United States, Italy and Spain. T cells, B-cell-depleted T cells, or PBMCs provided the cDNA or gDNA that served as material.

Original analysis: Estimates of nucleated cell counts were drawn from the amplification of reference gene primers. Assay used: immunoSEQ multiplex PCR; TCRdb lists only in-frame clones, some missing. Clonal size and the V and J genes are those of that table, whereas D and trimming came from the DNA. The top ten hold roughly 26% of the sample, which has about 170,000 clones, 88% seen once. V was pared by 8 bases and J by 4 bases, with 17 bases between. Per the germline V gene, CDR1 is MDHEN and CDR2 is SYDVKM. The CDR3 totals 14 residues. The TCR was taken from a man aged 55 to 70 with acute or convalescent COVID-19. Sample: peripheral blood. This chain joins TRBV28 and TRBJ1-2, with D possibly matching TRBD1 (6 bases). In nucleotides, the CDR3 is TGTGCCAGCGGGGGGGCCCCGACTATCTATGGCTACACCTTC. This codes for CASGGAPTIYGYTF.